Listed here is a single T cell receptor beta chain. Its specificity is not known. This record comes from a study of beta chain features in type 1 diabetes. Every isolated RNA sample was fully reverse transcribed, so sequencing captured expressed TCRB transcripts. Data came from immunoSEQ multiplex PCR; TCRdb stores just in-frame clones and leaves some out. The table lists 250,000 or so clones, about 25% of them singletons. The CDR3 is 15 residues long. V was trimmed by 4 bases and J by 6 bases, leaving 19 bases between them. CDR1 is SGDLS and CDR2 is YYNGEE in the germline V gene. Study outcomes and limitations: Researchers cautioned that cDNA sequencing could over-represent cells with high TCR expression. Patients and controls would be equally affected if PCR favored shorter templates.

The sequenced material came from central memory CD4+ T cells from blood. The TCR originated in a young man in good health. The gene calls are TRBV9 and TRBJ1-1; a possible D gene is TRBD1 (5 bases). CDR3 sequence reads: CASSSGDREWAEAFF. CDR3 DNA: TGTGCCAGCAGCTCCGGGGACCGGGAGTGGGCTGAAGCTTTCTTT.